The rows below give T cell receptor beta chains drawn from one sample of a study of CDR3 diversity in severe acne. TCRdb reprocessed the PCR reads via MiXCR and lists one record per CDR3 protein. The repertoire holds approximately 97,000 distinct CDR3 sequences, with roughly half as singletons. The sequenced material came from blood. Receptor source: a male donor with acne. CDR3s include the opening cysteine and the closing phenylalanine or tryptophan. A D gene is named only where the DNA matches it firmly. Only part of the rows carry a size: once, few, many, or a class if the clone is expanded.

J,V,size,D,DNA,CDR3
TRBJ2-1,TRBV20-1,NA,TRBD2,TGCAGTGCTAGAAAGTTGGGCGGGAGGGCCGGTGAGCAGTTCTTC,CSARKLGGRAGEQFF
TRBJ2-5,TRBV7-9,many,NA,TGTGCCGGCAGCTTACAAGAGACCCAGTACTTC,CAGSLQETQYF
TRBJ2-2,TRBV7-9,NA,NA,TGTGCCAGCAGCTCCACACAGACTAGAGGGGAGAACACCGGGGAGCTGTTTTTT,CASSSTQTRGENTGELFF
TRBJ1-5,TRBV7-9,NA,NA,TGTGCCAGCAGCTTAGAGAAGGACCGCAATCAGCCCCAGCATTTT,CASSLEKDRNQPQHF
TRBJ2-5,TRBV29-1,once,NA,TGCAGCGTTCTAGGAGACCAAGAGACCCAGTACTTC,CSVLGDQETQYF
TRBJ2-7,TRBV9,NA,NA,TGTGCCAGCAGCCCTAGTATTTCCCCGTCCTACGAGCAGTACTTC,CASSPSISPSYEQYF
TRBJ2-2,TRBV29-1,many,NA,TGCAGCGTCAAGGGGCGCGCGAACACCGGGGAGCTGTTTTTT,CSVKGRANTGELFF
TRBJ2-2,TRBV28,many,TRBD1,TGTGCCAGCAGTTCACCAGGGGGCGTTAACGCTGAGCTGTTTTTT,CASSSPGGVNAELFF
TRBJ2-2,TRBV7-6,many,NA,TGTGCCAGCAGCGGAGTGGAAAGTTGGGAGCTGTTTTTT,CASSGVESWELFF
TRBJ1-2,TRBV25-1,few,NA,TGTGCCAGCAGTGCCCCCCGGACGGCAGACCCCAATGGCTACACCTTC,CASSAPRTADPNGYTF
TRBJ1-4,TRBV28,NA,NA,TGTGCCAGCACCCAGACAACTAATGAAAAACTGTTTTTT,CASTQTTNEKLFF
TRBJ2-5,TRBV5-1,many,NA,TGCGCCAGCAGCTTGGCGAAGACTAGACAAGAGACCCAGTACTTC,CASSLAKTRQETQYF
TRBJ2-5,TRBV7-2,NA,TRBD2,TGTGCCAGCAGCTCGGGGAGACTAGCGGGATTCCAAGAGACCCAGTACTTC,CASSSGRLAGFQETQYF
TRBJ1-2,TRBV7-8,once,NA,TGTGCCAGCAGCTTGGACCCATCTGTTAACTATGGCTACACCTTC,CASSLDPSVNYGYTF
TRBJ2-7,TRBV27,NA,NA,TGTGCCAGTAACAGGGAGAGCTCCTACGAGCAGTACTTC,CASNRESSYEQYF
TRBJ2-1,TRBV5-6,many,TRBD2,TGTGCCAGCAGCTCCAAGACTAGCGGAACCCACAATGAGCAGTTCTTC,CASSSKTSGTHNEQFF
TRBJ2-1,TRBV11-2,many,NA,TGTGCCAGCAGCTTAGTGGGCTACAATGAGCAGTTCTTC,CASSLVGYNEQFF
TRBJ2-1,TRBV20-1,few,TRBD2,TGCAGTGATCGGACTAGCGGGAGTTCTGAGCAGTTCTTC,CSDRTSGSSEQFF
TRBJ2-2,TRBV20-1,NA,TRBD2,TGCAGTGCTACCCACTGGGGACTAGCGAACACCGGGGAGCTGTTTTTT,CSATHWGLANTGELFF
TRBJ2-1,TRBV12-5,many,TRBD2,TGTGCTAGTGGTTTGAGAGCTAGCGGGAGGGTCAATGAGCAGTTCTTC,CASGLRASGRVNEQFF
TRBJ2-5,TRBV15,few,TRBD2,TGTGCCACCAGCAGTAGCGGGAGACGGGAGACCCAGTACTTC,CATSSSGRRETQYF
TRBJ2-7,TRBV7-9,once,NA,TGTGCCAGCAGCTTCGCGGCCGCTTTCTCCTACGAGCAGTACTTC,CASSFAAAFSYEQYF
TRBJ2-7,TRBV7-2,few,TRBD2,TGTGCCAGCAGCTTATGGAGGCTAGCGGGGTCCTCGAGCTCCTACGAGCAGTACTTC,CASSLWRLAGSSSSYEQYF
TRBJ2-7,TRBV11-3,few,NA,NA,CASSSSYGGRQFFGPGTRQYF
TRBJ1-2,TRBV24-1,few,TRBD1,TGTGCCACCAGTGATGTGACAGGGAGCGGCTACACCTTC,CATSDVTGSGYTF
TRBJ2-5,TRBV6-1,once,TRBD2,TGTGCCAGCAGCGTTGAAGTTAGGACTAGCGTGGGGGAGACCCAGTACTTC,CASSVEVRTSVGETQYF
TRBJ2-3,TRBV3-1,many,NA,TGTGCCAGCAGCCAAGAACCACAGCTTAGCACAGATACGCAGTATTTT,CASSQEPQLSTDTQYF
TRBJ1-2,TRBV9,NA,NA,TGTGCCAGCAGCGGCGGCGGGCAGTGGGGCTACACCTTC,CASSGGGQWGYTF
TRBJ1-5,TRBV19,NA,TRBD1,TGTGCCAGTAGTTATGAGACAGGGGACAATCAGCCCCAGCATTTT,CASSYETGDNQPQHF
TRBJ2-5,TRBV6-5,NA,NA,TGTGCCAGCAGTTACCGCGGCCAAGAGACCCAGTACTTC,CASSYRGQETQYF
TRBJ2-7,TRBV12-3/TRBV12-4,NA,TRBD1,TGTGCCAGCAGTAGGACAGGGCTCTCCTACGAGCAGTACTTC,CASSRTGLSYEQYF
TRBJ2-5,TRBV9,NA,TRBD2,TGTGCCAGCAGCGTAGGGGGGTCTAGCGGGAGAAAAGAGACCCAGTACTTC,CASSVGGSSGRKETQYF
TRBJ2-7,TRBV5-1,NA,NA,TGCGCCAGCAGCTTGGAACAGGGAGGCTACGAGCAGTACTTC,CASSLEQGGYEQYF
TRBJ1-5,TRBV19,many,NA,TGTGCCAGTAGTTCCCGACAAGATTCCAATCAGCCCCAGCATTTT,CASSSRQDSNQPQHF
TRBJ2-3,TRBV12-3/TRBV12-4,medium-sized,NA,TGTGCCAGCGTCAGCAGGGCGGAGGGGGATACGCAGTATTTT,CASVSRAEGDTQYF
TRBJ2-7,TRBV29-1,NA,TRBD2,TGCAGCGTTTGGACTAGCGGGAGATCGGGTGAGCAGTACTTC,CSVWTSGRSGEQYF
TRBJ2-2,TRBV11-3,NA,NA,TGTGCCAGCAGCTTATTCCCAGGGGCAAACACCGGGGAGCTGTTTTTT,CASSLFPGANTGELFF
TRBJ1-1,TRBV7-9,many,NA,TGTGCCAGCAGCTTACCTGTGGGGGCGGGGAACACTGAAGCTTTCTTT,CASSLPVGAGNTEAFF
TRBJ2-2,TRBV5-6,NA,NA,TGTGCCAGCAGCCGCTTCGCCGGGGAGCTGTTTTTT,CASSRFAGELFF
TRBJ1-6,TRBV12-3/TRBV12-4,NA,NA,TGTGCCAGCAGTCAACAGGAGGCAATGGTTTCACCCCTCCACTTT,CASSQQEAMVSPLHF
TRBJ1-2,TRBV19,NA,NA,TGTGCCACCGACGGGACCCATGACTATGGCTACACCTTC,CATDGTHDYGYTF
TRBJ2-1,TRBV7-6,once,NA,TGTGCCAGCAGCCCATCAGCGGCCAGCACCTACAATGAGCAGTTCTTC,CASSPSAASTYNEQFF
TRBJ2-7,TRBV15,NA,NA,TGTGCCACCAGCAGCTTGGGTGACGAGCAGTACTTC,CATSSLGDEQYF
TRBJ2-3,TRBV24-1,many,TRBD2,TGTGCCACCAGTGATCCGCGGGGGGAAGTCGGAGATACGCAGTATTTT,CATSDPRGEVGDTQYF
TRBJ2-3,TRBV24-1,many,NA,TGTGCCACCAGTGACCGGACAGTCCTCTCCCCAGATACGCAGTATTTT,CATSDRTVLSPDTQYF
TRBJ2-3,TRBV11-3,NA,NA,TGTGCCAGCAGCTTAGATCCGAGCTCCTACAATGAGCAGTATTTT,CASSLDPSSYNEQYF